This record looks at one T cell receptor beta chain sequence and its context. This sample was included in a study of blood T cell repertoires in COVID-19. The CDR3 runs to 19 residues. V lost 5 bases to trimming and J lost 1 base, with 21 bases between them. Looked up from germline, CDR1 is MNHEY and CDR2 is SMNVEV (reference sequence). Authors' analysis steps: Cell counts per sample came from amplifying reference gene primers. Produced via immunoSEQ multiplex PCR; TCRdb's table is partial and in-frame only. That table gives V, J and clone size, and the DNA gave D and trimming. The sample has some 89,000 clones; roughly four fifths are singletons.

Sample: peripheral blood. The TCR comes from a woman older than 75 with acute or convalescent COVID-19. The chain is built from TRBV27 and TRBJ1-6; D might be TRBD1 (6 bases). CDR3: CASSLQGNKVGSYNSPLHF. Written as DNA, the CDR3 is TGTGCCAGCAGTCTACAGGGAAATAAGGTTGGGTCCTATAATTCACCCCTCCACTTT.